The T cell receptor (beta chain) under discussion was sequenced for a study of blood T cell repertoires in COVID-19. Across the study: Sites in the United States, Italy and Spain provided acute and convalescent COVID-19 samples. The analysed material was cDNA or gDNA that came from T cells, B-cell-depleted T cells, or PBMCs.

The CDR3 has 15 amino acids. Germline lookup yields CDR1 GTSNPN and CDR2 SVGIG (reference sequence). The J segment lost 9 bases and the V segment lost 0 bases, leaving 5 bases of the junction unmatched. Under the authors' procedure: Reference gene primer amplification gave nucleated cell count estimates. Clones were sequenced by immunoSEQ multiplex PCR, and TCRdb holds only the in-frame ones, with some missing. The V and J calls and clone size were taken over from that table, and D and trimming were inferred from the DNA. The sample yields 650,000 to 800,000 clones, 85% to 90% seen once. This sequence was found in a young woman with acute or convalescent COVID-19. The sequenced material came from peripheral blood. The chain employs TRBV30 and TRBJ1-6, with TRBD1 identical over 10 bases. The DNA for the CDR3 is TGTGCCTGGAGTGTACCCGGGACAGGGGTTTCACCCCTCCACTTT. Encoded protein: CAWSVPGTGVSPLHF.